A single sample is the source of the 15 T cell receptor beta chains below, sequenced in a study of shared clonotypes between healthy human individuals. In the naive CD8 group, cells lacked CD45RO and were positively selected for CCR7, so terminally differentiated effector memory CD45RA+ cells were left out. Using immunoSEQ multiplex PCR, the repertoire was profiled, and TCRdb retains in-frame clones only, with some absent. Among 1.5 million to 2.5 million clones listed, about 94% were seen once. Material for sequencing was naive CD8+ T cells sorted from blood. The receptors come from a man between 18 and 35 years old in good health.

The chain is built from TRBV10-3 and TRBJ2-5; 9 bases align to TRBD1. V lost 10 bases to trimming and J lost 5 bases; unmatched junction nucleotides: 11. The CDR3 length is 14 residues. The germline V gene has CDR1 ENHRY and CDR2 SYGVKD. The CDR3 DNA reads TGTGCCACCAGAAGCGACAGGGGGTTTGAGACCCAGTACTTC. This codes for CATRSDRGFETQYF.

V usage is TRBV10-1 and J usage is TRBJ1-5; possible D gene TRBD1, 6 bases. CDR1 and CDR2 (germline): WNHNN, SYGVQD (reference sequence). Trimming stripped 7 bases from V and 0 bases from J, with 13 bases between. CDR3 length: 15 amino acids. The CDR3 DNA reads TGCGCCAGCATTGGGACACCAGATAGCAATCAGCCCCAGCATTTT. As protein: CASIGTPDSNQPQHF.

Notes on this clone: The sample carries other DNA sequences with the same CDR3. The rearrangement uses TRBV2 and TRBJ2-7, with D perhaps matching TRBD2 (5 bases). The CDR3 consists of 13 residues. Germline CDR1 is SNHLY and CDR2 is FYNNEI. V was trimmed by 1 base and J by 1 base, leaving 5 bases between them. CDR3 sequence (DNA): TGTGCCAGCAGTGAAGGACTATCCTACGAGCAGTACTTC. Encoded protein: CASSEGLSYEQYF. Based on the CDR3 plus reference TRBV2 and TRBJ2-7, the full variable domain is EPEVTQTPSHQVTQMGQEVILRCVPISNHLYFYWYRQILGQKVEFLVSFYNNEISEKSEIFDDQFSVERPDGSNFTLKIRSTKLEDSAMYFCASSEGLSYEQYFGPGTRLTVT.

For the CDR3, the DNA is TGTGCCAGCGCCGGGGTATTGGGGCCCTACGAGCAGTACTTC. It translates to CASAGVLGPYEQYF. The rearrangement joins TRBV6-1 to TRBJ2-7, with D perhaps TRBD1 or TRBD2 (5 bases each). The ends were cut back, 8 bases at V and 2 bases at J, with 16 bases in the middle. The germline V gene has CDR1 MNHNS and CDR2 SASEGT. The CDR3 loop spans 14 amino acids.

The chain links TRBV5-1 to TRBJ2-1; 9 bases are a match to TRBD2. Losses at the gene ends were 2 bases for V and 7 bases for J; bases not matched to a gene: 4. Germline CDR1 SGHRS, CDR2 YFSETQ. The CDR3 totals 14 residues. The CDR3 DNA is TGCGCCAGCAGCTTTGCGGGAGGGCGTAATGAGCAGTTCTTC. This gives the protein CASSFAGGRNEQFF.

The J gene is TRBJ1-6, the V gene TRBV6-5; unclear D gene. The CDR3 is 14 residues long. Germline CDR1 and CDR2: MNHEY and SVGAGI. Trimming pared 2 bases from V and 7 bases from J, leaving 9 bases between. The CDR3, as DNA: TGTGCCAGCAGTTACATCGGCAGCAATTCACCCCTCCACTTT. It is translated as CASSYIGSNSPLHF.

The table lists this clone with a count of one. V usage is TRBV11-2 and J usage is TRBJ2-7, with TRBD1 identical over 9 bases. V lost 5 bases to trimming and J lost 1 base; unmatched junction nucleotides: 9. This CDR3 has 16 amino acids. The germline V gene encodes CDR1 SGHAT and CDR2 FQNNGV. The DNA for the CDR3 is TGTGCCAGCAGCGATCGACAGGGGGATACATCCTACGAGCAGTACTTC. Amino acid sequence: CASSDRQGDTSYEQYF.

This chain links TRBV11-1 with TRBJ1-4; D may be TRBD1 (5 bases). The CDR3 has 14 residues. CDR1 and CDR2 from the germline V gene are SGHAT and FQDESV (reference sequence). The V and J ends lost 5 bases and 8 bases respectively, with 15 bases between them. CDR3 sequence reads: CASSGPRDGEKLFF. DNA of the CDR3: TGTGCCAGCAGCGGTCCCCGGGACGGGGAAAAACTGTTTTTT.

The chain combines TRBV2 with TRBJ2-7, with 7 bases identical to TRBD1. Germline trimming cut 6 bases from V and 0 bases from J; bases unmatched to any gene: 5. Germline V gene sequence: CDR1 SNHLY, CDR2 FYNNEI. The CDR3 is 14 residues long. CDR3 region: CASSGTESSYEQYF. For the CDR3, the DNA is TGTGCCAGCAGCGGGACAGAAAGCTCCTACGAGCAGTACTTC.

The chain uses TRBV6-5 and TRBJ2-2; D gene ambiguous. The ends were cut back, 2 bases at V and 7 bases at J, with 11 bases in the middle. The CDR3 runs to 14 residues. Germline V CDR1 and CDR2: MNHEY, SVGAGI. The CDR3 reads CASSYDHTDGELFF. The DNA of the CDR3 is TGTGCCAGCAGTTACGATCATACGGACGGGGAGCTGTTTTTT.

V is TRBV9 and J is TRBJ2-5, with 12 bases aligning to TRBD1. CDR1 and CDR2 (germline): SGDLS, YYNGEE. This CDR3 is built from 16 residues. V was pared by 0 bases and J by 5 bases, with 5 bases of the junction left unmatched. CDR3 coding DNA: TGTGCCAGCAGCGTAGGGGGACAGGGGGCGGGTGAGACCCAGTACTTC. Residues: CASSVGGQGAGETQYF.

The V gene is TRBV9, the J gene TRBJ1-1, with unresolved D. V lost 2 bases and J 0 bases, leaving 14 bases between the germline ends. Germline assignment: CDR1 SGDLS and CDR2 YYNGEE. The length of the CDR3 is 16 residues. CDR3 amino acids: CASSVAGSQVNTEAFF. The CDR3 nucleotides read TGTGCCAGCAGCGTTGCCGGGAGCCAGGTGAACACTGAAGCTTTCTTT.

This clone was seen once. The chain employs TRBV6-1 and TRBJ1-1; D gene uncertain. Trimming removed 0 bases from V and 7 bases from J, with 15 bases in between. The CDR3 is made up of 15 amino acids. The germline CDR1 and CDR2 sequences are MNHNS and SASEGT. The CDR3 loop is CASSEAGFAHLEAFF. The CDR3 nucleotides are TGTGCCAGCAGTGAAGCGGGATTTGCGCACCTTGAAGCTTTCTTT.

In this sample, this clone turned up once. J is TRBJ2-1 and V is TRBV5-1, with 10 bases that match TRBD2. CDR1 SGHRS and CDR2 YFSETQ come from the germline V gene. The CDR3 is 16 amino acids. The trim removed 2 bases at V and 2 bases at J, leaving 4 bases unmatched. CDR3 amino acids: CASSFRTSGTYNEQFF. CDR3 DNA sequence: TGCGCCAGCAGCTTCCGGACTAGCGGTACCTACAATGAGCAGTTCTTC. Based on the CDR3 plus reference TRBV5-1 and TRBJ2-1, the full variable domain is KAGVTQTPRYLIKTRGQQVTLSCSPISGHRSVSWYQQTPGQGLQFLFEYFSETQRNKGNFPGRFSGRQFSNSRSEMNVSTLELGDSALYLCASSFRTSGTYNEQFFGPGTRLTVL.

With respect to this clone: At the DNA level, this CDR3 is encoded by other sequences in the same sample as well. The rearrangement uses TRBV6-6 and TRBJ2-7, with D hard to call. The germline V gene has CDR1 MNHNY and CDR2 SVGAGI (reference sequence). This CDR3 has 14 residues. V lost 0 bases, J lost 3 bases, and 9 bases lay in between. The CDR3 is CASSYSDASYEQYF. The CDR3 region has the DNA TGTGCCAGCAGTTACTCTGACGCGAGCTACGAGCAGTACTTC.